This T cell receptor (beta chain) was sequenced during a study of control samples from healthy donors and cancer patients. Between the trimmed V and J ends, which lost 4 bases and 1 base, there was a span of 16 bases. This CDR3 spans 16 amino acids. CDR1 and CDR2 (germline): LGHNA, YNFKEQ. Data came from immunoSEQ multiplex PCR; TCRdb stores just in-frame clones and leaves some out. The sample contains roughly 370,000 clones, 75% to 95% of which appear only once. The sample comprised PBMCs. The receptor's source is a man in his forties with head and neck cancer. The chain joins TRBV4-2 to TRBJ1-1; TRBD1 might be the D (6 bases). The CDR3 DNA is TGTGCCAGCAGCCGAACGTTGACAGGACAGAACACTGAAGCTTTCTTT. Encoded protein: CASSRTLTGQNTEAFF.